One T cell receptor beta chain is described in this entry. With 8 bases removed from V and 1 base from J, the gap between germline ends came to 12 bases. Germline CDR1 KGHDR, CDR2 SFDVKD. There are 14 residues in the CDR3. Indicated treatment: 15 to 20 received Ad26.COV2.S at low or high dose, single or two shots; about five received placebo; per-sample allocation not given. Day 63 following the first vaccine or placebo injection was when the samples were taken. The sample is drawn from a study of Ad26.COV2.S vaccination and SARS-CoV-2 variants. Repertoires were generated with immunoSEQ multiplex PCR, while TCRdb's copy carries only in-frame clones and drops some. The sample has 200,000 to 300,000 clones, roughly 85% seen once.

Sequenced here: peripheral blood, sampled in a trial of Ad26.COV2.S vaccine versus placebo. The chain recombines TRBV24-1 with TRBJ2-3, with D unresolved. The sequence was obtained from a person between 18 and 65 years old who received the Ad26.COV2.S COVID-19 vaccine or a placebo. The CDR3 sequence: CATTDPKGTDTQYF. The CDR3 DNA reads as TGTGCCACCACGGACCCTAAAGGCACAGATACGCAGTATTTT.